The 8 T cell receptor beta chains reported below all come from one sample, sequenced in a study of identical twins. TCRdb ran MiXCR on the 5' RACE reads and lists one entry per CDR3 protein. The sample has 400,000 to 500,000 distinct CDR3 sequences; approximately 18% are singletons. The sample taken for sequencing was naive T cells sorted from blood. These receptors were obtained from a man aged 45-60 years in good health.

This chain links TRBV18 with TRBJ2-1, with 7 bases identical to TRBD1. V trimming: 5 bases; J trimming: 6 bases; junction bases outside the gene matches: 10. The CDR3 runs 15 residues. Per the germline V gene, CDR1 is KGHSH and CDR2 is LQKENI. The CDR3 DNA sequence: TGTGCCAGCTCAACCACGACAGGGTTGTCCAATGAGCAGTTCTTC. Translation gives CASSTTTGLSNEQFF.

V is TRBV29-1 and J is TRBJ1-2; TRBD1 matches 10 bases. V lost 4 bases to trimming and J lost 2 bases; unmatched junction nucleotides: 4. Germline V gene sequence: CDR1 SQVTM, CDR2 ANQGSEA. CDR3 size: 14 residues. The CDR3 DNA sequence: TGCAGCGTTGGGACAGGGGGTGGAAACTATGGCTACACCTTC. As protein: CSVGTGGGNYGYTF. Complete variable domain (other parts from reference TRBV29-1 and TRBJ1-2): SAVISQKPSRDICQRGTSLTIQCQVDSQVTMMFWYRQQPGQSLTLIATANQGSEATYESGFVIDKFPISRPNLTFSTLTVSNMSPEDSSIYLCSVGTGGGNYGYTFGSGTRLTVV.

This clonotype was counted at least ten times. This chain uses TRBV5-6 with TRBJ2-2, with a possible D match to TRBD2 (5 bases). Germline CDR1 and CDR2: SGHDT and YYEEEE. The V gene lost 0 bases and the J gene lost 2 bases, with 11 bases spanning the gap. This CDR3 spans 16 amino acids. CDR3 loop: CASSLVSRDNTGELFF. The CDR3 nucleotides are TGTGCCAGCAGCTTGGTATCCCGGGATAACACCGGGGAGCTGTTTTTT.

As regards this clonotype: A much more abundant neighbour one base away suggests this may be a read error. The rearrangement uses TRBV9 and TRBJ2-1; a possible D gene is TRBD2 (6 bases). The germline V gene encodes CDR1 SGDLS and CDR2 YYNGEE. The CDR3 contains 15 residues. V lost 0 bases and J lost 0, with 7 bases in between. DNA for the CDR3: TGTGCCAGCAGCGTAGGCGGGAACTCCTACAATGAGCAGTTCTTC. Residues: CASSVGGNSYNEQFF. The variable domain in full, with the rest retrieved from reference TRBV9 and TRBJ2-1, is DSGVTQTPKHLITATGQRVTLRCSPRSGDLSVYWYQQSLDQGLQFLIQYYNGEERAKGNILERFSAQQFPDLHSELNLSSLELGDSALYFCASSVGGNSYNEQFFGPGTRLTVL.

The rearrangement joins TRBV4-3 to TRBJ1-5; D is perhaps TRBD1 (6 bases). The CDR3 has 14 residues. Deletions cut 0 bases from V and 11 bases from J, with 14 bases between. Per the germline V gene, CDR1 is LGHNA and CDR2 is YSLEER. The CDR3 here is CASSQDRGGPAQHF. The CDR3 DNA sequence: TGCGCCAGCAGCCAAGATCGGGGGGGGCCAGCCCAGCATTTT.

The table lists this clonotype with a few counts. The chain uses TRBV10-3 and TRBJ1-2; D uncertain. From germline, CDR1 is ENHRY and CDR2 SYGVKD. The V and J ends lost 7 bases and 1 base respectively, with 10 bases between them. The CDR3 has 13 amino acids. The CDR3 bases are TGTGCCATCAAGGCCGCCCTTAACTATGGCTACACCTTC. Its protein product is CAIKAALNYGYTF.

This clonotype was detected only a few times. In nucleotides, the CDR3 is TGTGCCAGCAGTTACACGGCTAGCGGGCCCACCGGGGAGCTGTTTTTT. It translates to CASSYTASGPTGELFF. The gene calls are TRBV6-5 and TRBJ2-2; TRBD2 agrees at 8 bases. The CDR3 spans 16 residues. J gave up 4 bases and V 2 bases, and 6 bases lay outside the gene matches. The germline V gene has CDR1 MNHEY and CDR2 SVGAGI.

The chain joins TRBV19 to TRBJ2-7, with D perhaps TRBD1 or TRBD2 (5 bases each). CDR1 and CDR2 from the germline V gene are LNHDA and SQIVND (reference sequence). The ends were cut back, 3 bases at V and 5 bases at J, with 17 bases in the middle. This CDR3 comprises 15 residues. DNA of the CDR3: TGTGCCAGTAGTATGATGGGGGTAGGGGCTAACGAGCAGTACTTC. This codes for CASSMMGVGANEQYF.